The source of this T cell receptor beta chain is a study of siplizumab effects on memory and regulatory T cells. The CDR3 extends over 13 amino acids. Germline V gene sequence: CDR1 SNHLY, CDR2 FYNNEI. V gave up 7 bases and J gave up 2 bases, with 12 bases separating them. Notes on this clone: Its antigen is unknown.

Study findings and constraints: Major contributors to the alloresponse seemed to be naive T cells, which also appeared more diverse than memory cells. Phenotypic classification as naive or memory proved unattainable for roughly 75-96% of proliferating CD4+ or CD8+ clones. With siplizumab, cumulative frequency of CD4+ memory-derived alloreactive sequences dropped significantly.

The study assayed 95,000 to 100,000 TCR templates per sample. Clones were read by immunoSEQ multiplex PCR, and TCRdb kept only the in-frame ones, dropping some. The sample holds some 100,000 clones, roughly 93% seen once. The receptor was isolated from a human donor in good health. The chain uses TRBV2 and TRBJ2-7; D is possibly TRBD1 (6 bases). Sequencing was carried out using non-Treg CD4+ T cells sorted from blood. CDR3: CASKGHQTYEQYF. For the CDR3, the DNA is TGTGCCAGCAAGGGACACCAGACCTACGAGCAGTACTTC.